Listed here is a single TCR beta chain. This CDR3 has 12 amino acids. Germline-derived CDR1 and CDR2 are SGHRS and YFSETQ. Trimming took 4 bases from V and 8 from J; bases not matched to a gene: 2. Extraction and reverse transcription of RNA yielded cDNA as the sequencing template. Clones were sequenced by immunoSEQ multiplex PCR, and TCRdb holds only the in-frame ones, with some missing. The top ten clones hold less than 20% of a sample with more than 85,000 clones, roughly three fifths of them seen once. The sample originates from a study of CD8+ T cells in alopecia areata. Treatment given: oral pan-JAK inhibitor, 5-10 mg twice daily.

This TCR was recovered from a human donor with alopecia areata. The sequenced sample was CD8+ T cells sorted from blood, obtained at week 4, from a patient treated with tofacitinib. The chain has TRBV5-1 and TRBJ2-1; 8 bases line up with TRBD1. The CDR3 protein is CASSDRGYEQFF. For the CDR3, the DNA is TGCGCCAGCAGCGACAGGGGCTATGAGCAGTTCTTC.